Shown below are 21 T cell receptor beta chains from a single sample sequenced in a study of technical replicates of blood from a handful of donors. Libraries were prepared by immunoSEQ multiplex PCR; TCRdb keeps only in-frame clonotypes and omits some of them. The sample gives about 94,000 clones, approximately 94% of which show up once; 0.22% is in the top ten. The sequencing sample was made of T cells isolated from PBMCs. These receptors were collected from a human donor in good health.

This chain links TRBV27 with TRBJ1-5; TRBD1 is a possible D gene (6 bases). Trimming left V 6 bases short and J 5 bases short, with 11 bases between. The CDR3 consists of 13 residues. Germline V lookup: CDR1 MNHEY, CDR2 SMNVEV (reference sequence). The CDR3 spells CASRLYRDQPQHF. The CDR3 nucleotides are TGTGCCAGCAGGCTTTACAGGGATCAGCCCCAGCATTTT.

The chain has TRBV14 and TRBJ2-7; no clear D gene. V lost 1 base, J lost 7 bases, and 17 bases lay in between. Germline V gives CDR1 SGHDN, CDR2 FVKESK. CDR3 size: 15 residues. CDR3 DNA sequence: TGTGCCAGCAGCCAAGCATGGAGTTTCCCCTGGGAGCAGTACTTC. It specifies CASSQAWSFPWEQYF.

The gene calls are TRBV27 and TRBJ2-7, with 7 bases identical to TRBD1. The CDR3 consists of 14 residues. Germline loops: CDR1 MNHEY, CDR2 SMNVEV (reference sequence). The ends lost 6 bases at V and 3 bases at J; junction bases unmatched: 8. CDR3 protein: CASRRQGPLYEQYF. CDR3 bases: TGTGCCAGCAGACGACAGGGCCCTCTCTACGAGCAGTACTTC.

In regard to this clone: One end of the junction varies from germline; a read error may be responsible. The chain employs TRBV7-8 and TRBJ1-4, with a possible D match to TRBD1 (5 bases). CDR1 and CDR2 from the germline V gene are SGHVS and FQNEAQ. The CDR3 is 16 residues long. As DNA, the CDR3 is TGTGCCAGCAGTTTAGGTAGAACAGGCCCTAATGAAAAACTGTTTTTT. Residues: CASSLGRTGPNEKLFF.

The chain is built from TRBV4-2 and TRBJ1-1; tentative D call: TRBD1 (5 bases). This CDR3 has 15 residues. Trimming shortened V by 0 bases and J by 1 base, and 9 bases separated the two germline ends. Germline CDR1 reads LGHNA; CDR2 reads YNFKEQ. CDR3 residues: CASSQDFRENTEAFF. For the CDR3, the DNA is TGTGCCAGCAGCCAAGATTTCAGGGAGAACACTGAAGCTTTCTTT.

The chain couples TRBV10-2 to TRBJ2-5, with D perhaps TRBD1 (7 bases). V dropped 4 bases and J dropped 4 bases, with 10 bases sitting between them. There are 13 residues in the CDR3. CDR1 and CDR2 (germline): WSHSY, SAAADI. CDR3: CASSGQGGETQYF. CDR3 sequence (DNA): TGCGCCAGCAGTGGCCAGGGGGGAGAGACCCAGTACTTC.

The rearrangement links TRBV6-1 to TRBJ2-7, with 8 positions matching TRBD1. J was trimmed by 3 bases and V by 2 bases; bases with no gene match: 9. The CDR3 spans 16 residues. Per the germline V gene, CDR1 is MNHNS and CDR2 is SASEGT. The CDR3 DNA sequence: TGTGCCAGCAGTGAAAGTCCGACAGGGGCGATCTACGAGCAGTACTTC. This translates into CASSESPTGAIYEQYF.

The genes are TRBV18 and TRBJ2-1, with 12 bases that match TRBD1. The CDR3 length is 16 residues. J lost 9 bases, V lost 3 bases, and 9 bases had no gene match. Germline CDR1 and CDR2: KGHSH and LQKENI. The CDR3 DNA follows: TGTGCCAGCTCACCCACGGGACAGGGGGCGAGGGGTGAGCAGTTCTTC. Its translation is CASSPTGQGARGEQFF.

This clone turned up a few times. The chain has TRBV7-8 and TRBJ1-5, with TRBD1 matching over 7 bases. This CDR3 is built from 16 residues. Trimming cost V 4 bases and J 9 bases; bases outside gene matches: 15. Germline V CDR1 and CDR2: SGHVS, FQNEAQ. The CDR3 loop is CASSSHDRALAGPQHF. CDR3 in DNA: TGTGCCAGCAGCTCACATGACAGGGCCCTCGCGGGGCCCCAGCATTTT.

This chain uses TRBV7-9 with TRBJ2-2; 10 bases are a match to TRBD2. Germline CDR1 SEHNR, CDR2 FQNEAQ (reference sequence). The CDR3 runs to 16 residues. Losses at the gene ends were 3 bases for V and 5 bases for J; bases not matched to a gene: 6. Written as DNA, the CDR3 is TGTGCCAGCAGCTTTCGTCAGCGGGGGGGAACCGGGGAGCTGTTTTTT. Translating it yields CASSFRQRGGTGELFF.

V and J are TRBV19 and TRBJ2-5; 10 positions agree with TRBD1. Trimming took 3 bases from V and 4 from J; bases not matched to a gene: 8. Germline V gene sequence: CDR1 LNHDA, CDR2 SQIVND (reference sequence). The CDR3 totals 16 residues. The CDR3 DNA follows: TGTGCCAGTAGTATGACCCGGGACAGGGGTCGAGAGACCCAGTACTTC. Residues: CASSMTRDRGRETQYF.

V and J are TRBV27 and TRBJ1-2, with TRBD1 identical over 8 bases. The V and J ends lost 5 bases and 2 bases, in that order; junction bases with no gene match: 22. The germline CDR1 and CDR2 sequences are MNHEY and SMNVEV (reference sequence). The CDR3 is 20 amino acids. The CDR3 bases are TGTGCCAGCAGTGGCGAAACCAACCCACAGGGGGAGACTGGAAACTATGGCTACACCTTC. Translation: CASSGETNPQGETGNYGYTF.

The chain employs TRBV29-1 and TRBJ2-5, with D possibly matching TRBD1 (5 bases). Looked up from germline, CDR1 is SQVTM and CDR2 is ANQGSEA. The CDR3 runs 12 residues. The V end lost 8 bases, the J end lost 4 bases, and 14 bases lay between the germline ends. The CDR3 region has the DNA TGCAGCTCGGGCAGGGCCGGAGAGACCCAGTACTTC. It yields the protein CSSGRAGETQYF.

The V call is TRBV6-5, the J call TRBJ2-7; 9 bases fit TRBD1. The germline V gene encodes CDR1 MNHEY and CDR2 SVGAGI. V was pared by 5 bases and J by 6 bases, with 5 bases of the junction left unmatched. The length of the CDR3 is 13 residues. In DNA form, the CDR3 reads TGTGCCAGCAGTCGGACAGGGGTGGGCGAGCAGTACTTC. Protein: CASSRTGVGEQYF.

The V gene is TRBV6-5, the J gene TRBJ2-2, with 8 bases identical to TRBD2. The CDR3 runs 16 residues. Trimming took 0 bases from V and 7 from J; bases not matched to a gene: 7. Germline lookup yields CDR1 MNHEY and CDR2 SVGAGI. The CDR3: CASSYSNGGGSGELFF. The CDR3 region has the DNA TGTGCCAGCAGTTACTCGAATGGCGGGGGGAGCGGGGAGCTGTTTTTT.

This chain links TRBV5-1 with TRBJ2-7; TRBD1 matches at 11 bases. Looked up from germline, CDR1 is SGHRS and CDR2 is YFSETQ. The J segment lost 6 bases and the V segment lost 4 bases, leaving 9 bases of the junction unmatched. This CDR3 comprises 15 residues. This CDR3 reads CASSMTGTGGIEQYF. The CDR3 bases are TGCGCCAGCAGCATGACCGGGACAGGGGGGATCGAGCAGTACTTC.

The chain is built from TRBV27 and TRBJ2-3; TRBD2 aligns across 10 bases. V trimming: 0 bases; J trimming: 5 bases; junction bases outside the gene matches: 5. This CDR3 has 16 residues. The germline V gene encodes CDR1 MNHEY and CDR2 SMNVEV (reference sequence). The CDR3, as DNA: TGTGCCAGCAGTTTATCTAGCGGGGGGAACGGAGATACGCAGTATTTT. As protein: CASSLSSGGNGDTQYF.

The rearrangement uses TRBV10-1 and TRBJ1-5, with D possibly TRBD1 on 5 matching bases. The CDR3 covers 14 residues. The germline V and J ends were trimmed by 0 bases and 6 bases, with 9 bases remaining between them. The germline V gene has CDR1 WNHNN and CDR2 SYGVQD (reference sequence). CDR3 residues: CASSESSGGQPQHF. The CDR3 nucleotides are TGCGCCAGCAGTGAGTCATCGGGGGGTCAGCCCCAGCATTTT.

This clone was recorded once. This rearrangement joins TRBV4-2 to TRBJ2-3, with D maybe TRBD2 (6 bases). Germline assignment: CDR1 LGHNA and CDR2 YNFKEQ. Trimming left V 2 bases short and J 2 bases short, with 17 bases between. The CDR3 is made up of 17 amino acids. The CDR3 loop is CASSQKDPGEVTDTQYF. CDR3 coding DNA: TGTGCCAGCAGCCAAAAGGACCCGGGAGAGGTCACAGATACGCAGTATTTT.

The table lists this clone with a count of one. The chain has TRBV9 and TRBJ1-1; D ambiguous. The CDR3 consists of 13 residues. Germline CDR1 is SGDLS and CDR2 is YYNGEE. V was pared by 0 bases and J by 2 bases, with 5 bases between. The CDR3 spells CASSVARNTEAFF. CDR3 bases: TGTGCCAGCAGCGTAGCCAGAAACACTGAAGCTTTCTTT.

The CDR3 bases are TGTGCCAGCAGTTATATCTTGAACACTGAAGCTTTCTTT. Its translation: CASSYILNTEAFF. This rearrangement joins TRBV6-5 to TRBJ1-1; D not resolved. Germline CDR1 is MNHEY and CDR2 is SVGAGI. CDR3 length equals 13 residues. V shed 3 bases and J shed 0 bases, with 5 bases lying between them.